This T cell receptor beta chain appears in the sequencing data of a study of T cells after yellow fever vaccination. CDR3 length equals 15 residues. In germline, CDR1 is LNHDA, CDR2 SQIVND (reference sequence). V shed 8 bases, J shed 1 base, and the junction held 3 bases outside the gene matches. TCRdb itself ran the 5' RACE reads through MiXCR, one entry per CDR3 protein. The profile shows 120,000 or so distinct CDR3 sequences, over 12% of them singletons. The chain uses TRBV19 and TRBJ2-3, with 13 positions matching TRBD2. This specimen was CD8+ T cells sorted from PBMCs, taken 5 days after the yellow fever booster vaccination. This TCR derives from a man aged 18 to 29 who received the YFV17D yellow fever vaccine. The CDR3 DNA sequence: TGTGCCAGTCTTACTAGCGGGGGGGGCACAGATACGCAGTATTTT. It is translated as CASLTSGGGTDTQYF.